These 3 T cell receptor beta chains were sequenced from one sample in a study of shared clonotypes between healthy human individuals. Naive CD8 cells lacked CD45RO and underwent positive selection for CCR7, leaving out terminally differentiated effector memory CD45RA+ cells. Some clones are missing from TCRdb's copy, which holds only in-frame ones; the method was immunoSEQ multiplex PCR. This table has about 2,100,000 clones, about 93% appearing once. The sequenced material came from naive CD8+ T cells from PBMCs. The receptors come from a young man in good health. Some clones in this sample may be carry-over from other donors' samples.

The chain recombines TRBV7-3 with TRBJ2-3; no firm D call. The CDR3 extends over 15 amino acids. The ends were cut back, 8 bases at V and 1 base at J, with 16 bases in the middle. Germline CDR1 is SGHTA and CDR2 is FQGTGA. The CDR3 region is CASQLNQFCTDTQYF. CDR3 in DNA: TGTGCCAGCCAGCTTAATCAATTCTGCACAGATACGCAGTATTTT.

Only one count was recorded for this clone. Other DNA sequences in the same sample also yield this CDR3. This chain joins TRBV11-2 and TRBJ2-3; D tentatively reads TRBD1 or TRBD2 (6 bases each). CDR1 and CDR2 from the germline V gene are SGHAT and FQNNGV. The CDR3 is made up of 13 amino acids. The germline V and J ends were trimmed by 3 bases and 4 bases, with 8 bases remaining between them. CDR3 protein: CASSLGGPDTQYF. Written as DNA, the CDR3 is TGTGCCAGCAGCTTGGGGGGCCCAGATACGCAGTATTTT. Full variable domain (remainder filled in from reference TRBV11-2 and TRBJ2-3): EAGVAQSPRYKIIEKRQSVAFWCNPISGHATLYWYQQILGQGPKLLIQFQNNGVVDDSQLPKDRFSAERLKGVDSTLKIQPAKLEDSAVYLCASSLGGPDTQYFGPGTRLTVL.

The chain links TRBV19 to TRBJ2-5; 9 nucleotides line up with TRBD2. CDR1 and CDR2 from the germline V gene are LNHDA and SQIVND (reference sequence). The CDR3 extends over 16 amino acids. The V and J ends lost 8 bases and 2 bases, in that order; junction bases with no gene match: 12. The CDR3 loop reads CASSITGLAKQETQYF. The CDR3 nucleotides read TGTGCCAGTTCAATAACAGGACTAGCGAAACAAGAGACCCAGTACTTC.